The 13 T cell receptor beta chains reported below all come from one sample, sequenced in a study of a mutant IDH1 vaccine in newly diagnosed glioma (TCRdb year 2021). The time point label for this specimen denotes: week 23, last vaccination. Each vaccine dose, consisting of 300 ug of a 20-mer mutant IDH1 peptide in Montanide, was administered subcutaneously with topical imiquimod. Libraries were constructed by the immunoSEQ multiplex PCR assay. TCRdb took this table from immuneACCESS and kept in-frame rearrangements with V and J called. Such tables lack part of the clones; where checked against another copy, unresolved V genes explain under half of the gap, and the rest is unexplained. The sample records roughly 19,000 clones, roughly 82% of which are singletons. The ten largest make up 13% of the sample. The antigens for these receptors are not known. The starting material was PBMCs, obtained from a glioma patient whose treatment included an IDH1 peptide vaccine. The receptors originated from a man aged 25 to 45 with glioma.

The rearrangement uses TRBV18 and TRBJ1-1, with D hard to call. This CDR3 region has 13 residues. The germline gives CDR1 KGHSH, CDR2 LQKENI. Trimming removed 0 bases at V and 4 bases at J, with 6 bases between. The CDR3 reads CASSPPGLTEAFF. Written as DNA, the CDR3 is TGTGCCAGCTCACCACCGGGTCTCACTGAAGCTTTCTTT.

The chain uses TRBV7-9 and TRBJ1-2, with TRBD1 matching 7 bases. The ends lost 6 bases at V and 7 bases at J; junction bases unmatched: 14. There are 15 residues in the CDR3. CDR1 and CDR2 from the germline V gene are SEHNR and FQNEAQ (reference sequence). CDR3 DNA: TGTGCCAGCAGAGCGACAGGGAGAGGGGACGGTGGCTACACCTTC. Amino acids: CASRATGRGDGGYTF.

This clone was observed a few times. V is TRBV10-3 and J is TRBJ1-1, with 11 bases matching TRBD1. This CDR3 comprises 16 residues. Germline V lookup: CDR1 ENHRY, CDR2 SYGVKD. J was trimmed by 4 bases and V by 2 bases; bases with no gene match: 6. The CDR3 DNA reads TGTGCCATCAGTGAGCCTCTGGGGACAGGGGGCACTGAAGCTTTCTTT. Translation gives CAISEPLGTGGTEAFF.

This chain connects TRBV7-2 to TRBJ2-7; no definite D call. The CDR3 length is 13 residues. The germline V gene has CDR1 SGHTA and CDR2 FQGNSA. Trimming took 0 bases from V and 5 from J, leaving 8 bases between them. The DNA for the CDR3 is TGTGCCAGCAGCTTAGCAGCGAGCGACGAGCAGTACTTC. The encoded protein is CASSLAASDEQYF.

V gene TRBV6-4 combines with J gene TRBJ2-7; TRBD1 agrees at 10 bases. The germline CDR1 and CDR2 sequences are MRHNA and SNTAGT. With 9 bases clipped from V and 1 base from J, the junction kept 3 bases outside the gene matches. The CDR3 loop spans 13 amino acids. CDR3 DNA sequence: TGTGCCAGGAGGGACAGGGGTTCCTACGAGCAGTACTTC. Encoded protein: CARRDRGSYEQYF.

This chain joins TRBV19 and TRBJ2-3; D may be TRBD2 (6 bases). Germline CDR1 reads LNHDA; CDR2 reads SQIVND (reference sequence). CDR3 length: 13 residues. V dropped 3 bases and J dropped 4 bases, with 8 bases sitting between them. CDR3 nucleotide sequence: TGTGCCAGTAGTATGGAGGGGTCAGATACGCAGTATTTT. This gives the protein CASSMEGSDTQYF.

The chain is built from TRBV5-6 and TRBJ1-1, with D perhaps TRBD1 (6 bases). Germline V gene lookup returns CDR1 SGHDT and CDR2 YYEEEE. The CDR3 loop spans 14 amino acids. V lost 4 bases and J 4 bases, leaving 14 bases between the germline ends. The CDR3 here is CASSRPEGVTEAFF. DNA for the CDR3: TGTGCCAGCAGCCGACCCGAGGGGGTCACTGAAGCTTTCTTT.

This CDR3 is CASRSRTGSGYTF. CDR3 nucleotides: TGTGCCAGTAGGTCCAGGACAGGGAGCGGCTACACCTTC. V and J are TRBV19 and TRBJ1-2, with 8 bases fitting TRBD1. In germline, CDR1 is LNHDA, CDR2 SQIVND (reference sequence). V was pared by 6 bases and J by 8 bases, with 8 bases of the junction left unmatched. The CDR3 covers 13 residues.

The genes are TRBV5-1 and TRBJ2-5; D possibly corresponds to TRBD1 (5 bases). The germline gives CDR1 SGHRS, CDR2 YFSETQ. Trimming stripped 0 bases from V and 2 bases from J, with 14 bases between. The CDR3 is made up of 16 amino acids. The CDR3 loop is CASSLVIPQAQETQYF. The CDR3 nucleotides read TGCGCCAGCAGCTTGGTCATCCCACAGGCTCAAGAGACCCAGTACTTC. The whole variable domain, remainder taken from reference TRBV5-1 and TRBJ2-5, is KAGVTQTPRYLIKTRGQQVTLSCSPISGHRSVSWYQQTPGQGLQFLFEYFSETQRNKGNFPGRFSGRQFSNSRSEMNVSTLELGDSALYLCASSLVIPQAQETQYFGPGTRLLVL.

The chain combines TRBV5-1 with TRBJ2-5, with 15 bases that match TRBD2. This CDR3 comprises 18 residues. Germline trimming cut 7 bases from V and 4 bases from J; bases unmatched to any gene: 14. In germline, CDR1 is SGHRS, CDR2 YFSETQ. CDR3: CASSRGGLAGGIRETQYF. The CDR3 coding sequence is TGCGCCAGCTCCCGAGGGGGACTAGCGGGAGGTATACGAGAGACCCAGTACTTC.

V is TRBV12-5 and J is TRBJ1-1; D unclear. This CDR3 spans 16 amino acids. The germline V and J ends were trimmed by 6 bases and 0 bases, with 17 bases remaining between them. CDR1 and CDR2 (germline): LGHNT, FRNRAP. CDR3 in amino acids: CASGQFTLAVNTEAFF. As DNA, the CDR3 is TGTGCTAGTGGCCAATTTACCCTAGCCGTGAACACTGAAGCTTTCTTT.

The genes are TRBV5-1 and TRBJ1-2; maybe TRBD1 (6 bases). Germline V gives CDR1 SGHRS, CDR2 YFSETQ. This CDR3 comprises 15 residues. With 3 bases removed from V and 5 bases from J, the gap between germline ends came to 17 bases. The CDR3, as DNA: TGCGCCAGCAGCTCGGGCCCGGACAGCTTGTATGGCTACACCTTC. Protein: CASSSGPDSLYGYTF.

The CDR3 reads CASSPTRFSGNTIYF. The CDR3 bases are TGTGCCAGCTCACCTACCCGGTTCTCTGGAAACACCATATATTTT. This chain connects TRBV18 to TRBJ1-3; no reliable D call. V gave up 3 bases and J gave up 0 bases, with 9 bases separating them. CDR3 length equals 15 residues. Per germline, CDR1 KGHSH and CDR2 LQKENI.